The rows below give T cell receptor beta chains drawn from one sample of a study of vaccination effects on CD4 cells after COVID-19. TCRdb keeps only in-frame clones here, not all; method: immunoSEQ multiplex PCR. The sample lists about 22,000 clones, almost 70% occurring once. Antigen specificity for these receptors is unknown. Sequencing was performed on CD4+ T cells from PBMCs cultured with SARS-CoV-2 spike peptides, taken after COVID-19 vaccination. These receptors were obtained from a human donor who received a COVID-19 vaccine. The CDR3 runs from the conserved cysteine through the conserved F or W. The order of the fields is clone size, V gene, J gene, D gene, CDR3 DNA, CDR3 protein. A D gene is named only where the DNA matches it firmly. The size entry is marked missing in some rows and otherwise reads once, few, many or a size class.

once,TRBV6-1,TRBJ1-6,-,TGTGCCAGCAGTGACCAAACAGGGATAGGCTCACCCCTCCACTTT,CASSDQTGIGSPLHF
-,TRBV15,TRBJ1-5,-,TGTGCCACCAGCCAGGGAATCAATCAGCCCCAGCATTTT,CATSQGINQPQHF
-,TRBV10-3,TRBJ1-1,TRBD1,TGTGCCATCAGTCGGGGACAGGGGAACACTGAAGCTTTCTTT,CAISRGQGNTEAFF
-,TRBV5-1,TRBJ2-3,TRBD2,TGCGCCAGCAGCCTCGGGGGGTCCACTAGCACAGATACGCAGTATTTT,CASSLGGSTSTDTQYF
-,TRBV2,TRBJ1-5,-,TGTGCCAGCGGTAGGGACCGGGGGGACAATCAGCCCCAGCATTTT,CASGRDRGDNQPQHF
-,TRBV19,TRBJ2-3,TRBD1,TGTGCCAGTAGTATCCCTGGACAGGGAAGCACAGATACGCAGTATTTT,CASSIPGQGSTDTQYF
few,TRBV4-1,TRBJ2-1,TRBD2,TGCGCCAGCAGCTCTCCGGGACTAGCGCGAGGGGGAGGAAACAATGAGCAGTTCTTC,CASSSPGLARGGGNNEQFF
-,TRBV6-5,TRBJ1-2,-,TGTGCCAGCAGTCCCAGGGCTTCCTATGGCTACACCTTC,CASSPRASYGYTF
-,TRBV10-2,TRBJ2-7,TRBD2,TGCGCCAGCAGTAGGGCTAGCGGGGGTGAACCCTACGAGCAGTACTTC,CASSRASGGEPYEQYF
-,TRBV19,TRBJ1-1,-,TGTGCCAGTAGTATAGAGAGGGTTATGAACACTGAAGCTTTCTTT,CASSIERVMNTEAFF
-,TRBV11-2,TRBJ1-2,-,TGTGCCAGCAGCCACGGACAGAACTATGGCTACACCTTC,CASSHGQNYGYTF
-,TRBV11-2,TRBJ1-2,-,TGTGCCAGCAGCTTAGTGGGGACAACTAACTATGGCTACACCTTC,CASSLVGTTNYGYTF
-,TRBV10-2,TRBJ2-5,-,TGCGCCAGCAGTGCCTGGGCGGACGATAGAGAGACCCAGTACTTC,CASSAWADDRETQYF
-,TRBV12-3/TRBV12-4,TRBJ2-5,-,TGTGCCAGCAGTTTGAACATCCAAGAGACCCAGTACTTC,CASSLNIQETQYF
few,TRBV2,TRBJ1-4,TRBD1,TGTGCCAGCAGTGAGAACAGGGGAACTAATGAAAAACTGTTTTTT,CASSENRGTNEKLFF
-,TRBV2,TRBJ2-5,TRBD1,TGTGCCAGCGGACAGGAATATGAGACCCAGTACTTC,CASGQEYETQYF
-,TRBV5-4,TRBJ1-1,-,TGTGCCAGCAGCTTGACGCCGGGGGCCCCATCTTTCTTT,CASSLTPGAPSFF
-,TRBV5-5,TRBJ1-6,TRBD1,TGTGCCACCTACAGGGGCCGAAGCTCCTATAATTCACCCCTCCACTTT,CATYRGRSSYNSPLHF
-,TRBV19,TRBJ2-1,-,TGTGCCAGTAGTGAGCCCCCCCTGAGCAATGAGCAGTTCTTC,CASSEPPLSNEQFF
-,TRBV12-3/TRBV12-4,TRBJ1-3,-,TGTGCCAGCAGTTCTCTAGGAAACACCATATATTTT,CASSSLGNTIYF
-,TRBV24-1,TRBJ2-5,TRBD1,TGTGCCACCAGTGAACAGGGGCGAGAGACCCAGTACTTC,CATSEQGRETQYF
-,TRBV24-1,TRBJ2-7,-,TGTGCCACCAGTGATTCCTACAAAGATTACGAGCAGTACTTC,CATSDSYKDYEQYF
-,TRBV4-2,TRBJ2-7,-,TGTGCCAGCAGCCAAGCCTTATCGGGAGAGCAGTACTTC,CASSQALSGEQYF
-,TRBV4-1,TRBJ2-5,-,TGCGCCAGCAGCCAAGATGGCAGGAGGGAGACCCAGTACTTC,CASSQDGRRETQYF
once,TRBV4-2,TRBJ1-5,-,TGTGCCAGCAGCCACCTATTGAGCGGGCAGCCCCAGCATTTT,CASSHLLSGQPQHF
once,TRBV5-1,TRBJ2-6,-,TGCGCCAGCAGCTTTGACAGCGTCTCTGGGGCCAACGTCCTGACTTTC,CASSFDSVSGANVLTF
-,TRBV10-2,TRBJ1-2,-,TGCGCCAGCAGTGAGTCTGTCCCACCAGTGGGCGGCTACACCTTC,CASSESVPPVGGYTF
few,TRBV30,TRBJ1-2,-,TGTGCCTGGAGTGTACAAGGGGAGGGTAACTATGGCTACACCTTC,CAWSVQGEGNYGYTF
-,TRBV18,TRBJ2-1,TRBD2,TGTGCCAGCTCAGCAGCGGGAGGATCCTACAATGAGCAGTTCTTC,CASSAAGGSYNEQFF
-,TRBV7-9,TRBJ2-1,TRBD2,TGTGCCAGCAGTTTCAGCGGGAAACTATACAATGAGCAGTTCTTC,CASSFSGKLYNEQFF
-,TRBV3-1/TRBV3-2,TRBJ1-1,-,TGTGCCAGCAGCCAACGGTTCACTGAAGCTTTCTTT,CASSQRFTEAFF
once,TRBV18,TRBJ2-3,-,TGTGCCAGCTCACTCTCACAGAGCACAGATACGCAGTATTTT,CASSLSQSTDTQYF
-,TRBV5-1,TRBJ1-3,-,TGCGCCAGCAGCCCAATGATAAGCTCTGGAAACACCATATATTTT,CASSPMISSGNTIYF
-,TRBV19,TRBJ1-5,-,TGTGCCAGTAGTATAGACTCCGTTAGCAATCAGCCCCAGCATTTT,CASSIDSVSNQPQHF
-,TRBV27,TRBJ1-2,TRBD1,TGTGCCAGCAGTACGACAGGGTATGGCTACACCTTC,CASSTTGYGYTF
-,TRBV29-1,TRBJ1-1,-,TGCAGCGTTGGTTTTGTGGGAATGAACACTGAAGCTTTCTTT,CSVGFVGMNTEAFF
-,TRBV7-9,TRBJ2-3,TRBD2,TGTGCCAGCAGCCCCGTTTTCGGTCGGGAGGGCCGGGATACGCAGTATTTT,CASSPVFGREGRDTQYF
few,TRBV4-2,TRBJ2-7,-,TGTGCCAGCAGCCAAGAACGGGGGCGTTCCTACGAGCAGTACTTC,CASSQERGRSYEQYF
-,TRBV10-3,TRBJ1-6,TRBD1,TGTGCCATCAGGGACAGGGGAGGCTCCTATAATTCACCCCTCCACTTT,CAIRDRGGSYNSPLHF
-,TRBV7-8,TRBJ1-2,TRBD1,TGTGCCAGCAGCCCAGGGACAGTCGGCTACACCTTC,CASSPGTVGYTF
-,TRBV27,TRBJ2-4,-,TGTGCCAGCAGTTTATCGGGAGGAGTAAACATTCAGTACTTC,CASSLSGGVNIQYF
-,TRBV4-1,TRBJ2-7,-,TGCGCCAGCAGCCTCCTAGAGGACCTCTACGAGCAGTACTTC,CASSLLEDLYEQYF
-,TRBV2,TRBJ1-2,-,TGTGCCAGCAGTGGTAGGAGGGGTCAAAAAAGTGACTATGGCTACACCTTC,CASSGRRGQKSDYGYTF
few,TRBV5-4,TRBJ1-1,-,TGTGCCAGCAGCACGGGACCCTTTGAAGCTTTCTTT,CASSTGPFEAFF
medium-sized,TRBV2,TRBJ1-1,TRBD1,TGTGCCAGCTCTCAGGGGGAGAACACTGAAGCTTTCTTT,CASSQGENTEAFF
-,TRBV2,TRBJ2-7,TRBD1,TGTGCCAGCAGTGAAAGGGGACAGGGAGGGTCGGAGCAGTACTTC,CASSERGQGGSEQYF
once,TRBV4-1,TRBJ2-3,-,TGCGCCAGCAGCCAAGAAGCCTTTCAGGGGAGGGCCACTGGTACGCAGTATTTT,CASSQEAFQGRATGTQYF
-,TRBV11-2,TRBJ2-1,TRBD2,TGTGCCAGCAGCTTGGGCATGGGCAGCGGGAGCTCCTACAATGAGCAGTTCTTC,CASSLGMGSGSSYNEQFF
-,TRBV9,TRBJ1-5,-,TGTGCCAGCAGCGTAGGCACAGGCCGGGATCAGCCCCAGCATTTT,CASSVGTGRDQPQHF
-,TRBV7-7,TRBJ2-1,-,TGTGCCAGCAGGTCGCGGAGCGAGGGGTACAATGAGCAGTTCTTC,CASRSRSEGYNEQFF
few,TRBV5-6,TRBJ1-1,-,TGTGCCAGCAGCTTGGCAGGTAGGGAGCTGGCTTTCTTT,CASSLAGRELAFF
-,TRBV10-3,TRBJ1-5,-,TGTGCCATCAGTGACGGTGCGGGGTTCGGCAATCAGCCCCAGCATTTT,CAISDGAGFGNQPQHF
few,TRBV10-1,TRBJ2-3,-,TGCGCCAGCAGTGAGTCGAAACCAACAGATACGCAGTATTTT,CASSESKPTDTQYF
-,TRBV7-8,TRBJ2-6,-,TGTGCCAGCAGCTTAGTGGGCCGTGGGGCCAACGTCCTGACTTTC,CASSLVGRGANVLTF
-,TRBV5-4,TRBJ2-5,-,TGTGCCAGCAGCTTGGAACAGACCCCCGGGGAGACCCAGTACTTC,CASSLEQTPGETQYF